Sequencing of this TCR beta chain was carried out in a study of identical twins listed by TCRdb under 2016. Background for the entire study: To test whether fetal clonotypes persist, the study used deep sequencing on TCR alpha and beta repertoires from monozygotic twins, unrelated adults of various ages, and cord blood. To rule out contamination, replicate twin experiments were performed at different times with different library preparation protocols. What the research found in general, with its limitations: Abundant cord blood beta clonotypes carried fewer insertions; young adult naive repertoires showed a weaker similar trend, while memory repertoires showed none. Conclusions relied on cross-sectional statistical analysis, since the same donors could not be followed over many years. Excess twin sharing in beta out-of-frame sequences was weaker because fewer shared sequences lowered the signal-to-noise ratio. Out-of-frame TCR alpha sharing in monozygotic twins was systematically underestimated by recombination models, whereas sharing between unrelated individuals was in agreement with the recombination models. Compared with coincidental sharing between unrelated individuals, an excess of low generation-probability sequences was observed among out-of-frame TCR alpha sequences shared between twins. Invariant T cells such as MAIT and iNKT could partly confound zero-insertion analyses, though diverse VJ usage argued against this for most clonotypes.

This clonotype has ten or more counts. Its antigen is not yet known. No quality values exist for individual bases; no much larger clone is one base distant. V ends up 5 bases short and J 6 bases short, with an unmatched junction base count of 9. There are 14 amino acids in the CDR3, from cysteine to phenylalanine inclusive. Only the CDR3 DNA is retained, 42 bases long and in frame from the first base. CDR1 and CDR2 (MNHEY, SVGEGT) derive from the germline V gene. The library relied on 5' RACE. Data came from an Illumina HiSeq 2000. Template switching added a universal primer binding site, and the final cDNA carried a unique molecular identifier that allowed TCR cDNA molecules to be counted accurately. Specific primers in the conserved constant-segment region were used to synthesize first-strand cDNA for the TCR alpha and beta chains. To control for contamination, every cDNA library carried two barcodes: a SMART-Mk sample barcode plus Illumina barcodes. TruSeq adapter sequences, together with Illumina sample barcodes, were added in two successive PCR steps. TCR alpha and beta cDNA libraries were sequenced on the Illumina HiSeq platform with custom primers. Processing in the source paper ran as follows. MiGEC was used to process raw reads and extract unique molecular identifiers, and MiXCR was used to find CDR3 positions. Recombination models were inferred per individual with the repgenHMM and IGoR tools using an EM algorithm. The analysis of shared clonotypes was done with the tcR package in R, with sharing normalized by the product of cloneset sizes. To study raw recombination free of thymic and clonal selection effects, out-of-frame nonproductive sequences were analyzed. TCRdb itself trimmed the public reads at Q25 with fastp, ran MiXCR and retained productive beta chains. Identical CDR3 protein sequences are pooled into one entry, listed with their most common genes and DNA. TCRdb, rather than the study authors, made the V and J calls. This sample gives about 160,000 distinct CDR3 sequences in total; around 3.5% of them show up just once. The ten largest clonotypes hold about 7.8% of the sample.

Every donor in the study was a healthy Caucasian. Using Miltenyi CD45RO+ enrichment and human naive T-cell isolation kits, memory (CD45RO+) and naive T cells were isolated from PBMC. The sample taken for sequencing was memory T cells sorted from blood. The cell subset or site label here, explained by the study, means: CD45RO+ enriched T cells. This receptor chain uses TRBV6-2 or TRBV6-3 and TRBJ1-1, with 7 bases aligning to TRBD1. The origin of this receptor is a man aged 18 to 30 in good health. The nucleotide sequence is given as TGTGCCAGCAGTACATACCGGGACAGTGCTGAAGCTTTCTTT. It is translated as CASSTYRDSAEAFF.